These T cell receptor beta chains were read from a single sample in a study of blood T cell repertoires in COVID-19. Assay: immunoSEQ multiplex PCR; the TCRdb copy retains only in-frame clones and omits some. The sample has over 200,000 clones, around 83% seen once. The sequenced material came from peripheral blood. Receptors were obtained from a man in his forties who had recovered from COVID-19. Both conserved end residues are part of each CDR3. The D gene is left open where the match is weak. Clone size is shown for a subset of rows, as once, few, many or a class of expanded clone.

J gene,V gene,clone size,D gene,CDR3 DNA,CDR3 protein
TRBJ2-7,TRBV19,-,-,TGTGCCAGTAGTATACAGGGAAAGCAGTACTTC,CASSIQGKQYF
TRBJ2-1,TRBV10-2,-,-,TGCGCCAGCACCCTAAGTGGGAGCTCCTACAATGAGCAGTTCTTC,CASTLSGSSYNEQFF
TRBJ1-3,TRBV15,-,TRBD1,TGTGCCACCAGCCCCAAACCACAGGGGCTAACGGGAAACACCATATATTTT,CATSPKPQGLTGNTIYF
TRBJ1-1,TRBV19,-,-,TGTGCCAGTAGTATAGATCGTGGCGGAAAGGGAGGCACTGAAGCTTTCTTT,CASSIDRGGKGGTEAFF
TRBJ1-5,TRBV7-8,-,TRBD1,TGTGCCAGCAGCATAGGGGGCAGGGGTAAGCCCCAGCATTTT,CASSIGGRGKPQHF
TRBJ2-2,TRBV9,many,-,TGTGCCAGCAGCCCCCGTTCCGGGGAGCTGTTTTTT,CASSPRSGELFF
TRBJ2-4,TRBV14,few,TRBD2,TGTGCCAGCAGCCGACTAGCGGGGGGGTCCAAAAACATTCAGTACTTC,CASSRLAGGSKNIQYF
TRBJ1-4,TRBV10-3,-,TRBD1,TGTGCCATCAGGACCTCAGGGGGTGATGAAAAACTGTTTTTT,CAIRTSGGDEKLFF
TRBJ1-5,TRBV6-5,-,-,TGTGCCAGCAGACCTACCGGGGGGCGAGATCAGCCCCAGCATTTT,CASRPTGGRDQPQHF
TRBJ1-1,TRBV2,-,-,TGTGCCAGCAGTGGAGACACAATGAACACTGAAGCTTTCTTT,CASSGDTMNTEAFF
TRBJ2-7,TRBV5-1,-,TRBD1,TGCGCCAGCAGCTTGAGGGGACAGGGGGACTACGAGCAGTACTTC,CASSLRGQGDYEQYF
TRBJ2-1,TRBV5-6,-,TRBD1,TGTGCCAGTTCCCGGGACAGGGGATTCAATGAGCAGTTCTTC,CASSRDRGFNEQFF
TRBJ2-1,TRBV4-3,-,-,TGCGCCAGCAGCCAAGATCGTCGGAGAACCTACAATGAGCAGTTCTTC,CASSQDRRRTYNEQFF
TRBJ2-3,TRBV19,-,TRBD2,TGTGCCAGTTCGGTGAGGGGCGGGAGGCAGTATTTT,CASSVRGGRQYF
TRBJ1-1,TRBV30,-,-,TGTGCCTGGAGTGGGAAGGCAGGGAAGAACACTGAAGCTTTCTTT,CAWSGKAGKNTEAFF
TRBJ2-2,TRBV27,-,TRBD2,TGTGCCAGCAGTTTATCAGCGGGGGTAGCGGTCGGGGAGCTGTTTTTT,CASSLSAGVAVGELFF
TRBJ1-1,TRBV19,-,TRBD1,TGTGCCAGTAGTATGGGGACAGGCGGAAACACTGAAGCTTTCTTT,CASSMGTGGNTEAFF
TRBJ1-4,TRBV18,-,TRBD1,TGTGCCAGCTCACCGATGTCGGGACAGCTCAATGAAAAACTGTTTTTT,CASSPMSGQLNEKLFF
TRBJ2-6,TRBV29-1,-,-,TGCAGCGTCAGGGCACCATCCTCTGGGGCCAACGTCCTGACTTTC,CSVRAPSSGANVLTF
TRBJ1-3,TRBV7-9,-,-,TGTGCCAGCAGCTTAGCAGGGAGTGGAAACACCATATATTTT,CASSLAGSGNTIYF
TRBJ1-1,TRBV5-5,-,-,TGTGCCAGCAGCTTGGCCGAAGGCATACAGGTCGCTGAAGCTTTCTTT,CASSLAEGIQVAEAFF
TRBJ2-3,TRBV21-1,-,-,TGTGCCAGCAGCTCCGGCAAAGGGGACATTATCTGGTGTATCACAGATACGCAGTATTTT,CASSSGKGDIIWCITDTQYF
TRBJ2-1,TRBV7-2,-,TRBD2,TGTGCCAGCAGCTCTAGGGCGGGAGAAGGGTACAATGAGCAGTTCTTC,CASSSRAGEGYNEQFF
TRBJ2-2,TRBV7-2,-,TRBD2,TGTGCCAGCAAGGGTAGCGGGGGGCCCCGAATTGGAGGGGAGCTGTTTTTT,CASKGSGGPRIGGELFF
TRBJ2-7,TRBV7-9,few,TRBD1,TGTGCCAGCAGCTCCCAAGGGACAGGGTTCGAGCAGTACTTC,CASSSQGTGFEQYF
TRBJ2-7,TRBV6-2/TRBV6-3,-,-,TGTGCCAGCAGTCAACTCTACGAGCAGTACTTC,CASSQLYEQYF
TRBJ2-5,TRBV7-2,-,-,TGTGCCAGCAGCTTAGGGGCGGACAATTTGGAGACCCAGTACTTC,CASSLGADNLETQYF
TRBJ1-2,TRBV3-1/TRBV3-2,-,-,TGTGCCAGCAGCCATAGACAAGGCTCCTATGGCTACACCTTC,CASSHRQGSYGYTF
TRBJ1-4,TRBV5-5,-,TRBD1,TGTGCCAGCAGCTTACTGGGACAGGGTCTGGGAAAACTGTTTTTT,CASSLLGQGLGKLFF
TRBJ2-5,TRBV6-2/TRBV6-3,once,-,TGTGCCAGCAGTTATGACACCCAAGAGACCCAGTACTTC,CASSYDTQETQYF
TRBJ2-5,TRBV3-1/TRBV3-2,-,-,TGTGCCAGCAGCCAGTCTAGGGGCGAGACCCAGTACTTC,CASSQSRGETQYF
TRBJ2-7,TRBV5-1,few,-,TGCGCCAGCAGCTTTTGGGGGGGCGACGAGCAGTACTTC,CASSFWGGDEQYF
TRBJ2-7,TRBV6-2/TRBV6-3,-,-,TGTGCCAGCAGCTCACAAAGGAGCTCCTACGAGCAGTACTTC,CASSSQRSSYEQYF
TRBJ2-1,TRBV6-8,once,TRBD2,TGTGCCAGCAGTTACCCCGGGACTAGCGCAAACAATGAGCAGTTCTTC,CASSYPGTSANNEQFF
TRBJ1-6,TRBV7-2,-,TRBD1,TGTGCCAGCAGCATGACAGGGTGGGATTCACCCCTCCACTTT,CASSMTGWDSPLHF
TRBJ2-7,TRBV3-1/TRBV3-2,-,TRBD2,TGTGCCAGCAGCCAAGCTTCGGGAGGGCCGTTCTACGAGCAGTACTTC,CASSQASGGPFYEQYF
TRBJ2-3,TRBV11-3,-,-,TGTGCCAGCAGCTTACAGGGGCAGAGCACAGATACGCAGTATTTT,CASSLQGQSTDTQYF
TRBJ2-3,TRBV6-6,-,TRBD2,TGTGCCAGCAGCCGGGGGGCTAGCGGGAGGTCTAGCACAGATACGCAGTATTTT,CASSRGASGRSSTDTQYF
TRBJ2-2,TRBV13,-,TRBD1,TGTGCCAGCAGCTTGGATTACAGGGGAGTCAACACCGGGGAGCTGTTTTTT,CASSLDYRGVNTGELFF
TRBJ2-7,TRBV4-1,-,-,TGCGCCAGCAGCCAAGATCCAGGGTTGATCGAGCAGTACTTC,CASSQDPGLIEQYF
TRBJ2-2,TRBV28,-,-,TGTGCCAGCAGTCTGCCGGGGGGCAGGGACACCGGGGAGCTGTTTTTT,CASSLPGGRDTGELFF
TRBJ1-1,TRBV19,once,TRBD1,TGTGCCAGTAGTAAACTCTCAGGGGGCGGCTTGAACACTGAAGCTTTCTTT,CASSKLSGGGLNTEAFF
TRBJ1-1,TRBV18,-,TRBD1,TGTGCCAGCTCATCCAACAGGGGGCTGAGTACTGAAGCTTTCTTT,CASSSNRGLSTEAFF
TRBJ2-5,TRBV11-2,-,-,TGTGCCAGCAGCTTCGCTGTCCAGGAGACCCAGTACTTC,CASSFAVQETQYF
TRBJ1-2,TRBV4-3,once,TRBD1,TGCGCCAGCAGCCAAGTAATTGACAGGGAGGTCTATGGCTACACCTTC,CASSQVIDREVYGYTF
TRBJ2-7,TRBV25-1,-,TRBD1,TGTGCCAGCAGTGAATCGGGACAGAGGACCGAGCAGTACTTC,CASSESGQRTEQYF
TRBJ2-2,TRBV5-1,-,-,TGCGCCAGCAGCTTCCGAGGAGGGGTCGGCACCGGGGAGCTGTTTTTT,CASSFRGGVGTGELFF
TRBJ2-2,TRBV6-2/TRBV6-3,-,-,TGTGCCAGCAGTTACGAGGGTGTGGACACCGGGGAGCTGTTTTTT,CASSYEGVDTGELFF
TRBJ1-3,TRBV19,-,-,TGTGCCAGTAGGTCCTCAGGGTCTGGAAACACCATATATTTT,CASRSSGSGNTIYF
TRBJ2-1,TRBV6-5,-,-,TGTGCCAGCAGACGCCAATGGGGCGGCGAGCAGTTCTTC,CASRRQWGGEQFF
TRBJ1-6,TRBV9,-,-,TGTGCCAGCAGCTCTACCAATTGGTCACCCCTCCACTTT,CASSSTNWSPLHF
TRBJ1-2,TRBV29-1,-,-,TGCAGCGTTCGATCACAGGCCTATGGCTACACCTTC,CSVRSQAYGYTF
TRBJ1-2,TRBV19,-,TRBD1,TGTGCCAGTAGCAGGGGACAGGGAAGTGCCTATGGCTACACCTTC,CASSRGQGSAYGYTF
TRBJ1-5,TRBV12-3/TRBV12-4,-,-,TGTGCCAGCAGTCTACGCCAGGATCAGCCCCAGCATTTT,CASSLRQDQPQHF
TRBJ2-3,TRBV18,-,-,TGTGCCAGCTCTCCGCTATCCGCAGATACGCAGTATTTT,CASSPLSADTQYF
TRBJ2-1,TRBV5-4,-,TRBD2,TGTGCCAGCAGCTTTGGCGGGGGGTACGGCAATGAGCAGTTCTTC,CASSFGGGYGNEQFF
TRBJ1-6,TRBV5-4,once,TRBD1,TGTGCCAGCAGTCGCGGGGACAGAAATTCACCCCTCCACTTT,CASSRGDRNSPLHF
TRBJ2-7,TRBV19,-,TRBD2,TGTGCCAGTAGTATTCGACTAGCGGAAAGCTCCTACGAGCAGTACTTC,CASSIRLAESSYEQYF
TRBJ1-1,TRBV5-6,-,-,TGTGCCAGCAGCTCCTCACAGCTTGAAGCTTTCTTT,CASSSSQLEAFF
TRBJ2-5,TRBV7-9,once,-,TGTGCCAGCAGCTTGGGCGGGATACAAGAGACCCAGTACTTC,CASSLGGIQETQYF